This entry concerns a single TCR beta chain. This clone was recorded a few times. It has no known antigen specificity. Base qualities are missing; no much larger clone stands one base away. This record belongs to a study of Ad26.COV2.S vaccination and SARS-CoV-2 variants (dated by TCRdb to about 2021). As for the study more broadly: Donors in the vaccine arm were drawn from COV1001, a multicentre, randomized, double-blind, placebo-controlled phase I-IIa trial testing Ad26.COV2.S in healthy adults. Investigators did not know the trial group allocation while performing experiments and assessing outcomes. TCRbeta repertoire sequencing was used to assess the specificity and breadth of SARS-CoV-2-reactive T cell receptors after Ad26.COV2.S vaccination. Participants in the trial were split at random into five groups of five each, receiving low-dose or high-dose Ad26.COV2.S once or twice, or else placebo on both occasions. Ad26.COV2.S was given intramuscularly at 5x10^10 or 1x10^11 viral particles, as a single shot or as two shots 56 days apart. The TCR-sequenced set comprised approximately 32 samples: 19 Ad26.COV2.S vaccine recipients, 5 placebo recipients and 8 SARS-CoV-2 convalescent individuals.

Broader findings and caveats from the paper: The authors noted that the TCR breadth and depth analyses may have underestimated total T cell responses. Ad26.COV2.S recipients had higher spike-specific TCR breadth than placebo recipients (P = 0.0014). After vaccination, spike-specific CD8+ and CD4+ T cell responses were reported to show substantial breadth. Vaccine and placebo recipients had comparable non-spike TCR breadth, which fits with the vaccine containing only spike. The study was not powered to compare responses between vaccine doses or regimens.

The immunoSEQ Assay was used to sequence TCRbeta CDR3 regions. After extraction, genomic DNA underwent amplification by bias-controlled multiplex PCR, followed by high-throughput sequencing. As for the original processing: To quantify the absolute abundance of each unique TCRbeta CDR3 region, sequences were collapsed and filtered. Usable DNA was measured by amplifying reference genes present in all nucleated cells, and TCRbeta template counts were normalized to that usable DNA to estimate T cell fraction. Repertoire TCRs were annotated as SARS-CoV-2-specific by exact matching of V gene, CDR3 amino acid sequence and J gene to a known reactive TCR set. The reference SARS-CoV-2 TCR set was obtained from MIRA and was filtered for enrichment in COVID-19-positive ImmuneCODE repertoires, whereby public or cross-reactive TCRs were removed. Using the MIRA antigens, annotated TCRs were further analysed by specific ORF or by position within an ORF. Depth was the summed frequency of annotated unique rearrangements, while breadth was defined as annotated unique rearrangements over total unique productive rearrangements. Two-sided Wilcoxon rank-sum tests were used to compare TCR breadth between groups. The immuneACCESS repertoire file appears here via TCRdb, limited to in-frame rearrangements. These files lack a portion of the clones; in checked studies, under half of the deficit traces to unresolved V genes, and the cause of the others is not known. That table furnishes V, J and clone size, whereas the DNA furnished D and trimming. The sample records 440,000 or so clones, around 93% of which are singletons. The top ten clonotypes cover approximately 1.6% of the sample.

The germline V gene specifies MDHEN as CDR1 and SYDVKM as CDR2. Taken from cysteine to phenylalanine, the CDR3 has 15 residues. Of all the DNA, just the CDR3 is kept, 45 bases in frame from base 1. Trimming costs V 7 bases and J 2 bases, and their ends lie 15 bases apart. The treatment or condition label on this specimen signifies: about 20 received Ad26.COV2.S at low or high dose, single or two shots; several received placebo; per-sample allocation not given. Repertoires of vaccine and placebo recipients were sequenced from samples collected on day 63 after the first injection. Cohort 1b enrolled roughly 25 adults aged 18-55 years at a single site in Boston, USA, between 29 July and 7 August 2020. Ad26.COV2.S was a replication-incompetent adenovirus type 26 vector that expressed a prefusion-stabilized SARS-CoV-2 spike protein derived from the original Wuhan strain.

The sequence links TRBV28 to TRBJ1-5; confidence is insufficient to name the D gene. The sequence was collected from a person between 18 and 65 years old who received the Ad26.COV2.S COVID-19 vaccine or a placebo. This material consisted of peripheral blood, taken in a trial of Ad26.COV2.S vaccine versus placebo. The nucleotide sequence is TGTGCCAGCATTATAGACTTGAGAGGCAATCAGCCCCAGCATTTT. This yields the protein CASIIDLRGNQPQHF. Reference TRBV28 and TRBJ1-5 proteins supply the regions before and after the CDR3; the full variable domain is: DVKVTQSSRYLVKRTGEKVFLECVQDMDHENMFWYRQDPGLGLRLIYFSYDVKMKEKGDIPEGYSVSREKKERFSLILESASTNQTSMYLCASIIDLRGNQPQHFGDGTRLSIL.